This T cell receptor (beta chain) derives from a study of ipilimumab plus nivolumab after autologous stem cell transplantation. As for the study in general: The DLBCL group included primary refractory and relapsed cases.

Dosing: nivolumab 3 mg/kg IV, weeks 1, 4, 7, 10, then every two weeks to week 26. The CDR3 runs to 14 residues. The V gene lost 5 bases and the J gene lost 8 bases, with 15 bases spanning the gap. Germline V gene lookup returns CDR1 SEHNR and CDR2 FQNEAQ (reference sequence). Only in-frame clones appear in the TCRdb table, and some are missing; sequencing was by immunoSEQ multiplex PCR. Among some 87,000 clones listed, approximately 83% were seen once. The specimen comprised PBMCs, sampled in a trial of ipilimumab plus nivolumab as post-transplant consolidation. This clonotype was obtained from a male donor with diffuse large B-cell lymphoma. The chain uses TRBV7-9 and TRBJ1-4; tentatively, D is TRBD1 (5 bases). In DNA form, the CDR3 reads TGTGCCAGCAGCCTCGGGGCAGGGTACGAAAAACTGTTTTTT. Translation: CASSLGAGYEKLFF. The full variable domain, in which reference TRBV7-9 and TRBJ1-4 provide the parts outside the CDR3, is DTGVSQNPRHKITKRGQNVTFRCDPISEHNRLYWYRQTLGQGPEFLTYFQNEAQLEKSRLLSDRFSAERPKGSFSTLEIQRTEQGDSAMYLCASSLGAGYEKLFFGSGTQLSVL.